This T cell receptor beta chain was sequenced for a study of untreated major depressive disorder. Roughly 27 ml of blood was drawn into EDTA tubes. Clones were read by immunoSEQ multiplex PCR, and TCRdb kept only the in-frame ones, dropping some. The sample consists of some 20,000 clones, about 87% of them appearing once. The material sequenced was CD4+ T cells from PBMCs. The source is a woman in her twenties or thirties in good health.

In DNA, the CDR3 is TGCAGTGCCGTAGCCGGTTCAGGCTACACCTTC. This sequence encodes CSAVAGSGYTF. The chain employs TRBV20-1 and TRBJ1-2; no clear D. Germline CDR1 reads DFQATT; CDR2 reads SNEGSKA (reference sequence). This CDR3 spans 11 amino acids. V shed 6 bases and J shed 8 bases, with 13 bases lying between them.